The TCR beta chain under discussion was sequenced for a study of blood T cells in healthy people across ages. Study in general: Capturing about one barcoded beta molecule per two T cells was achieved by template switching.

CDR1 MDHEN and CDR2 SYDVKM come from the germline V gene. Trimming cost V 3 bases and J 4 bases, with 20 bases left between them. The CDR3 covers 17 residues. General study findings and limits: Long-lived donors exceeded aged donors in naive CD4+ cells and diversity. CMV status of donors was not determined, possibly confounding expanded clonotype changes.

For the second PCR, which ran for about 7 to 11 cycles, a sample-barcoded 5' primer and a J-beta primer mix were used. Each CDR3 protein gets one entry after TCRdb re-called the 5' RACE reads with MiXCR. The sample records around 990,000 distinct CDR3 sequences, 35% to 40% being singletons. About 9.6 milliliters of peripheral blood were drawn from each donor into EDTA-treated tubes. As to this clonotype: Its antigen is as yet unknown.

The chain has TRBV28 and TRBJ2-3, with D tentatively TRBD1 or TRBD2 (6 bases each). Source material: blood. The sequence derives from a young man in good health. This chain's CDR3 is CASSLGVLGGTPDTQYF. CDR3 in DNA: TGTGCCAGCAGTTTGGGTGTACTAGGGGGGACTCCAGATACGCAGTATTTT.